The present T cell receptor beta chain was sequenced within a study of cytomegalovirus exposure and HLA in healthy donors. Overall study results and limits: When a later analysis was performed, an Asian-associated ancestry cluster reportedly had fewer N-insertions than the approximately 700-donor mean. In a later analysis, at a false discovery rate of 0.05, about 16,000 TCR beta sequences matched HLA alleles. The study listed some 160 cytomegalovirus-associated TCR beta chains.

Amplification used 60 Vbeta primers and 13 Jbeta primers. Generated by immunoSEQ multiplex PCR, the TCRdb table keeps only in-frame clones and is missing some. The data contain around 200,000 clones, around 80% of them seen just once; the ten biggest clones take up about 3.8%. The CDR3 loop spans 14 amino acids. Germline V lookup: CDR1 MNHEY, CDR2 SMNVEV (reference sequence). The ends lost 3 bases at V and 5 bases at J; junction bases unmatched: 3. Unrecorded immune exposures were likely, despite nominal health at sampling. Of note for this clone: Its antigen is unknown.

The sample was PBMCs. The sequence came from a woman aged 55 to 70 in good health and CMV-seropositive. This chain uses TRBV27 with TRBJ2-3; 9 nucleotides align to TRBD2. This CDR3 is CASSLGLALDTQYF. DNA of the CDR3: TGTGCCAGCAGTTTGGGACTAGCCTTAGATACGCAGTATTTT.